This is a list of T cell receptor beta chains from one sample in a study of cytomegalovirus exposure and HLA in healthy donors. The repertoire was sequenced with immunoSEQ multiplex PCR; TCRdb's copy has only in-frame clones and lacks some. The sample yields around 120,000 clones, approximately 82% seen once. Sequencing was carried out using PBMCs. These receptors were collected from a boy aged 2 to 10 in good health and CMV-seronegative. Each CDR3 is given with its conserved first and last residue. Each record gives: J gene, clone size, V gene, CDR3 length, D gene, CDR3 protein, CDR3 DNA. A D gene is named only where the DNA matches it firmly. The listing skips clone size in some rows; elsewhere it reads once, few, many or a size class.

TRBJ2-1,NA,TRBV18,11,NA,CASSLDSEQFF,TGTGCCAGCTCCCTAGATAGTGAGCAGTTCTTC
TRBJ2-2,NA,TRBV4-3,16,TRBD2,CASSPGLAGVAGELFF,TGCGCCAGCAGCCCGGGACTAGCGGGGGTGGCCGGGGAGCTGTTTTTT
TRBJ2-1,NA,TRBV6-5,14,TRBD2,CASSYGPGRVEQFF,TGTGCCAGCAGTTACGGACCGGGGAGGGTTGAGCAGTTCTTC
TRBJ1-2,few,TRBV29-1,18,NA,CSVDEGGNGLSLDYGYTF,TGCAGCGTTGACGAAGGAGGGAACGGCCTATCGTTGGACTATGGCTACACCTTC
TRBJ2-5,few,TRBV7-2,16,NA,CASATGTLQLQETQYF,TGTGCCAGCGCCACCGGAACCCTACAGCTCCAAGAGACCCAGTACTTC
TRBJ2-3,NA,TRBV11-3,16,TRBD2,CASSPGSGGGTDTQYF,TGTGCCAGCAGCCCCGGTAGCGGGGGGGGCACAGATACGCAGTATTTT
TRBJ2-5,NA,TRBV15,13,NA,CATSRDPRETQYF,TGTGCCACCAGCAGAGATCCGCGAGAGACCCAGTACTTC
TRBJ2-2,NA,TRBV11-1,15,NA,CASSPERGIVGELFF,TGTGCCAGCAGCCCCGAGAGGGGGATAGTCGGGGAGCTGTTTTTT
TRBJ2-7,NA,TRBV2,15,TRBD2,CASSASGGASYEQYF,TGTGCCAGCAGTGCTAGCGGGGGGGCCTCCTACGAGCAGTACTTC
TRBJ2-5,NA,TRBV6-5,13,NA,CASSTPTGTSTYF,TGTGCCAGCAGTACCCCAACCGGGACATCAACCTACTTC
TRBJ1-5,NA,TRBV4-2,18,NA,CASSQDLDSRYSNQPQHF,TGTGCCAGCAGCCAAGATTTGGACAGCCGTTATAGCAATCAGCCCCAGCATTTT
TRBJ1-2,NA,TRBV6-6,12,NA,CASSPDSNGYTF,TGTGCCAGCAGTCCCGACAGTAATGGCTACACCTTC
TRBJ1-4,NA,TRBV27,14,NA,CASSFAGDHEKLFF,TGTGCCAGCAGTTTTGCAGGGGACCATGAAAAACTGTTTTTT
TRBJ1-2,NA,TRBV11-2,14,TRBD1,CASSPGQQTYGYTF,TGTGCCAGCAGCCCGGGACAGCAAACCTATGGCTACACCTTC
TRBJ2-5,NA,TRBV30,13,TRBD1,CAWTAEGARTQYF,TGTGCCTGGACTGCAGAGGGGGCACGGACCCAGTACTTC
TRBJ1-3,NA,TRBV9,16,TRBD1,CASSVVAGGRGNTIYF,TGTGCCAGCAGCGTAGTGGCAGGGGGTCGTGGAAACACCATATATTTT
TRBJ1-2,NA,TRBV5-6,15,TRBD1,CASSLDLTGRNGYTF,TGTGCCAGCAGCTTGGACCTGACAGGGCGGAATGGCTACACCTTC
TRBJ1-6,NA,TRBV7-9,11,NA,CASSLQSPLHF,TGTGCCAGCAGCTTACAATCACCCCTCCACTTT
TRBJ2-5,NA,TRBV7-9,14,NA,CASSLGQAPRTQYF,TGTGCCAGCAGCTTAGGACAGGCCCCAAGGACCCAGTACTTC
TRBJ2-1,NA,TRBV5-1,14,NA,CASSSLIGDNEQFF,TGCGCCAGCAGCTCCCTTATCGGGGACAATGAGCAGTTCTTC
TRBJ1-4,NA,TRBV2,19,TRBD1,CASTHRGPQIVATNEKLFF,TGTGCCAGCACCCACAGGGGCCCCCAGATCGTTGCAACTAATGAAAAACTGTTTTTT
TRBJ1-2,few,TRBV6-5,13,NA,CASSAQGSGGYTF,TGTGCCAGCAGTGCCCAGGGGTCGGGTGGCTACACCTTC
TRBJ1-2,NA,TRBV7-9,13,NA,CASRREENYGYTF,TGTGCCAGCAGGAGGGAGGAGAACTATGGCTACACCTTC
TRBJ2-7,NA,TRBV5-1,16,NA,CASSLEPRFPSYEQYF,TGCGCCAGCAGCTTGGAACCACGGTTCCCCTCCTACGAGCAGTACTTC
TRBJ1-5,NA,TRBV2,14,NA,CASSGFGPGQPQHF,TGTGCCAGCAGTGGTTTCGGCCCGGGGCAGCCCCAGCATTTT
TRBJ1-6,NA,TRBV7-9,15,NA,CASSRTGNHNSPLHF,TGTGCCAGCAGCCGCACAGGGAATCATAATTCACCCCTCCACTTT
TRBJ2-3,NA,TRBV7-8,16,NA,CASSLEASVEADTQYF,TGTGCCAGCAGCTTAGAGGCTAGTGTCGAGGCAGATACGCAGTATTTT
TRBJ2-1,once,TRBV4-1,15,NA,CASSEGSGYYNEQFF,TGCGCCAGCAGCGAGGGGAGCGGGTACTACAATGAGCAGTTCTTC
TRBJ1-2,NA,TRBV5-1,13,NA,CATAIQGNYGYTF,TGCGCCACCGCAATCCAGGGGAACTATGGCTACACCTTC
TRBJ2-6,NA,TRBV25-1,16,NA,CASSDPGRSGANVLTF,TGTGCCAGCAGTGACCCCGGTCGCTCTGGGGCCAACGTCCTGACTTTC
TRBJ2-3,NA,TRBV4-1,17,TRBD2,CASSPGLAGGMRDTQYF,TGCGCCAGCAGCCCTGGCTTAGCGGGAGGAATGAGGGATACGCAGTATTTT
TRBJ1-1,NA,TRBV18,13,NA,CASSPRSNTEAFF,TGTGCCAGCTCACCACGAAGCAACACTGAAGCTTTCTTT
TRBJ1-3,NA,TRBV27,14,NA,CASSFTSSGNTIYF,TGTGCCAGCAGTTTCACAAGCTCTGGAAACACCATATATTTT
TRBJ2-5,NA,TRBV5-1,16,TRBD2,CASSLGLAGAEETQYF,TGCGCCAGCAGCTTGGGACTAGCGGGAGCCGAAGAGACCCAGTACTTC
TRBJ1-6,NA,TRBV25-1,12,NA,CASSEREQPLHF,TGTGCCAGCAGTGAGCGGGAGCAACCCCTCCACTTT
TRBJ1-1,NA,TRBV27,14,TRBD1,CASSLTGVNTEAFF,TGTGCCAGCAGTTTGACAGGGGTGAACACTGAAGCTTTCTTT
TRBJ1-2,NA,TRBV4-1,14,NA,CASSGGGIFYGYTF,TGCGCCAGCAGCGGAGGAGGGATATTCTATGGCTACACCTTC
TRBJ2-5,NA,TRBV19,14,NA,CASSIGGDLETQYF,TGTGCCAGTAGTATAGGGGGAGATTTAGAGACCCAGTACTTC
TRBJ2-5,NA,TRBV25-1,15,NA,CASSETREAKETQYF,TGTGCCAGCAGTGAAACGAGGGAGGCCAAAGAGACCCAGTACTTC
TRBJ2-3,NA,TRBV7-2,15,TRBD2,CASSHSGVSTDTQYF,TGTGCCAGCAGCCATAGCGGGGTTAGCACAGATACGCAGTATTTT
TRBJ1-5,NA,TRBV27,15,TRBD1,CASSRTGVGNQPQHF,TGTGCCAGCAGTAGGACAGGAGTTGGCAATCAGCCCCAGCATTTT
TRBJ2-1,NA,TRBV6-5,14,TRBD2,CASSGLAGVQEQFF,TGTGCCAGCAGCGGACTAGCGGGAGTCCAGGAGCAGTTCTTC
TRBJ2-7,NA,TRBV4-1,16,NA,CASSQEAWQGGYEQYF,TGCGCCAGCAGCCAAGAAGCATGGCAGGGAGGATACGAGCAGTACTTC
TRBJ1-1,NA,TRBV19,14,NA,CASSINRANTEAFF,TGTGCCAGTAGTATAAACAGAGCGAACACTGAAGCTTTCTTT
TRBJ1-1,NA,TRBV18,15,TRBD1,CASSLTGGPNTEAFF,TGTGCCAGCTCCCTGACAGGGGGCCCGAACACTGAAGCTTTCTTT
TRBJ1-1,few,TRBV9,16,TRBD1,CASSPPGQGAIPEAFF,TGTGCCAGCAGCCCTCCGGGACAGGGGGCAATCCCTGAAGCTTTCTTT
TRBJ2-5,NA,TRBV14,19,TRBD2,CASSQKVGLAGAYQETQYF,TGTGCCAGCAGCCAAAAGGTGGGTCTAGCGGGGGCCTACCAAGAGACCCAGTACTTC
TRBJ2-3,NA,TRBV5-1,19,TRBD2,CASSYGTSGSSGRTDTQYF,TGCGCCAGCAGCTATGGGACTAGCGGGAGTAGCGGGCGCACAGATACGCAGTATTTT
TRBJ2-1,few,TRBV6-4,15,NA,CASSDSGSSYNEQFF,TGTGCCAGCAGTGACTCCGGGAGCTCCTACAATGAGCAGTTCTTC
TRBJ2-1,NA,TRBV30,16,NA,CAWNQGLGASYNEQFF,TGTGCCTGGAATCAGGGGTTGGGGGCCTCTTACAATGAGCAGTTCTTC
TRBJ1-2,NA,TRBV6-4,15,TRBD1,CASSDGTGGVEGYTF,TGTGCCAGCAGTGACGGGACAGGGGGCGTGGAGGGCTACACCTTC